This TCR beta chain was identified in a study of early T cells in non-severe SARS-CoV-2 infection. Study at large: The sequenced material was bulk RNA from unsorted whole blood, and its chains were unpaired.

Points on this clonotype: The antigen remains unidentified. Without the conserved terminal phenylalanine or tryptophan, this CDR3 likely stems from a read error.

The CDR3 has 13 amino acids. The germline V and J ends were trimmed by 1 base and 9 bases, with 9 bases remaining between them. Germline V gene data show CDR1 as MGHRA and CDR2 as YSYEKL. The library protocol tagged individual cDNA molecules with unique molecular identifiers. One entry per CDR3 protein, called by TCRdb with MiXCR from the 5' RACE reads. The sample carries some 62,000 distinct CDR3 sequences, roughly a tenth recorded once. Notes on the study in general: The VDJdb matching leaned toward anti-spike CD8 responses and overlooked private and CD4 specificities.

The sequence derives from an adult who was a healthcare worker with PCR-confirmed SARS-CoV-2 infection or an uninfected control (not recorded which). The chain employs TRBV4-1 and TRBJ1-4; D is unclear. The sequenced sample was whole blood. The CDR3 DNA follows: TGCGCCAGCAGCCAAGCTACCAGGAAAAAACTGTTTCTT. It specifies CASSQATRKKLFL.